Below are 28 T cell receptor beta chains sequenced from a single sample in a study of blood T cells in healthy people across ages. It was with a sample-barcoded 5' primer and a J-beta primer mix that a second PCR of roughly 7 to 12 cycles was run. MiXCR, run by TCRdb on the 5' RACE reads, gives a single entry per CDR3 protein. The table lists under 800,000 distinct CDR3 sequences, under 25% of them singletons, with 3% to 4% in the top ten. Material for sequencing was blood. The source is a man aged 65 to 85 in good health.

V and J are TRBV12-3 or TRBV12-4 and TRBJ2-5; the match to TRBD2 covers 7 bases. The J segment lost 2 bases and the V segment lost 5 bases, leaving 14 bases of the junction unmatched. This CDR3 region has 17 residues. CDR3: CASSIRLGSGLQETQYF. Here the CDR3 DNA reads TGTGCCAGCAGTATTCGACTGGGTAGCGGGTTACAAGAGACCCAGTACTTC.

This clonotype was counted between two and nine times. The chain carries TRBV25-1 and TRBJ2-4, with unresolved D. This CDR3 region has 15 residues. V was trimmed by 2 bases and J by 2 bases, leaving 10 bases between them. Germline V gene sequence: CDR1 MGHDK, CDR2 SYGVNS. Here the CDR3 DNA reads TGTGCCAGCAGTGAACCCGCGACATCCAAAAACATTCAGTACTTC. Amino acids: CASSEPATSKNIQYF.

The chain carries TRBV12-3 or TRBV12-4 and TRBJ2-7, with 13 nucleotides matching TRBD2. The CDR3 sequence is 16 residues long. The V segment lost 8 bases and the J segment 1 base; nucleotides outside the gene matches: 8. CDR3 coding DNA: TGTGCCAGCGTCCCCGGACTAGCGGGAGCTTCCTACGAGCAGTACTTC. Translated: CASVPGLAGASYEQYF.

Many counts were recorded for this clonotype. This rearrangement joins TRBV11-2 to TRBJ2-4; TRBD1 matches 7 bases. The CDR3 is 15 amino acids. Germline CDR1 SGHAT, CDR2 FQNNGV. The V segment lost 5 bases and the J segment 3 bases; nucleotides outside the gene matches: 7. The CDR3 DNA sequence: TGTGCCAGCAGCCTGACAGGGTTAGACAAAAACATTCAGTACTTC. It translates to CASSLTGLDKNIQYF.

V and J are TRBV20-1 and TRBJ2-7, with D uncertain. Germline V gives CDR1 DFQATT, CDR2 SNEGSKA (reference sequence). The V and J ends lost 0 bases and 2 bases respectively, with 11 bases between them. This CDR3 region has 14 residues. The CDR3 sequence is CSARDDGLTYEQYF. The CDR3 DNA follows: TGCAGTGCTAGAGATGATGGGTTAACCTACGAGCAGTACTTC.

The chain carries TRBV30 and TRBJ2-1; D unresolved. Germline CDR1 and CDR2: GTSNPN and SVGIG (reference sequence). Trimming removed 0 bases from V and 7 bases from J, with 13 bases in between. This CDR3 comprises 14 residues. The CDR3 loop reads CAWSVLRADNEQFF. CDR3 in DNA: TGTGCCTGGAGTGTACTTAGGGCAGATAATGAGCAGTTCTTC.

This clonotype was picked up a small number of times. The chain carries TRBV6-2 or TRBV6-3 and TRBJ1-5; D may be TRBD1 (6 bases). Germline V lookup: CDR1 MNHEY, CDR2 SVGEGT. Trimming left V 2 bases short and J 0 bases short, with 17 bases between. The CDR3 has 18 amino acids. The CDR3 region has the DNA TGTGCCAGCAGTTACGCCCGGACAGATTGGAATAGCAATCAGCCCCAGCATTTT. Encoded protein: CASSYARTDWNSNQPQHF.

This clonotype was seen only a few times. V gene TRBV15 combines with J gene TRBJ2-5; D gene ambiguous. The CDR3 is 16 amino acids. Trimming took 2 bases from V and 1 from J, leaving 14 bases between them. The germline CDR1 and CDR2 sequences are LNHNV and YYDKDF (reference sequence). The CDR3 bases are TGTGCCACCAGCAGATCAAACTCGTGGGGCCAAGAGACCCAGTACTTC. This gives the protein CATSRSNSWGQETQYF.

This clonotype showed up just a few times. The chain joins TRBV2 to TRBJ2-3; D possibly uses TRBD1 or TRBD2 (5 bases each). The CDR3 runs to 15 residues. Per the germline V gene, CDR1 is SNHLY and CDR2 is FYNNEI. V lost 8 bases and J 4 bases, leaving 19 bases between the germline ends. Here the CDR3 DNA reads TGTGCCAGCGCTACTAGTACCGGGACGGCAGATACGCAGTATTTT. This encodes CASATSTGTADTQYF.

The V call is TRBV29-1, the J call TRBJ1-3; D remains unclear. The ends were cut back, 3 bases at V and 6 bases at J, with 12 bases in the middle. CDR3 length equals 13 residues. The V gene's germline CDR1 is SQVTM and CDR2 ANQGSEA. Here the CDR3 reads CSVEGGNSNTIYF. The CDR3 DNA reads TGCAGCGTTGAGGGTGGGAATTCAAACACCATATATTTT. The variable domain in full, completed from reference TRBV29-1 and TRBJ1-3, reads SAVISQKPSRDICQRGTSLTIQCQVDSQVTMMFWYRQQPGQSLTLIATANQGSEATYESGFVIDKFPISRPNLTFSTLTVSNMSPEDSSIYLCSVEGGNSNTIYFGEGSWLTVV.

This chain connects TRBV12-3 or TRBV12-4 to TRBJ2-5, with TRBD1 as a possible D gene (6 bases). The CDR3 sequence is 16 residues long. Between the trimmed V and J ends, which lost 4 bases and 1 base, there was a span of 16 bases. CDR3 loop: CASSSYEQGRQETQYF. The DNA of the CDR3 is TGTGCCAGCAGTTCCTACGAACAGGGCCGCCAAGAGACCCAGTACTTC.

There are a few counts of this clonotype. The V gene is TRBV4-1, the J gene TRBJ2-7; D is uncertain. V was clipped by 0 bases and J by 6 bases, with 12 bases between them. The CDR3 consists of 14 residues. Germline V gives CDR1 MGHRA, CDR2 YSYEKL. CDR3 loop: CASSQDHGSREQYF. CDR3 bases: TGCGCCAGCAGCCAAGATCACGGGTCTCGCGAGCAGTACTTC.

The rearrangement joins TRBV2 to TRBJ1-1, with D uncertain. The germline V gene has CDR1 SNHLY and CDR2 FYNNEI. V was cut by 6 bases and J by 5 bases, with 13 bases left in between. The CDR3 contains 13 residues. This CDR3 reads CASSELPRTEAFF. CDR3 bases: TGTGCCAGCAGCGAACTTCCCCGAACTGAAGCTTTCTTT.

The chain couples TRBV25-1 to TRBJ2-3; unclear D gene. There are 13 residues in the CDR3. CDR1 and CDR2 (germline): MGHDK, SYGVNS. With 2 bases removed from V and 14 bases from J, the gap between germline ends came to 17 bases. In nucleotides, the CDR3 is TGTGCCAGCAGTGAAAATCACTGGGGAAACAGGTATTTT. It translates to CASSENHWGNRYF.

This clonotype was counted between two and nine times. The chain uses TRBV5-1 and TRBJ2-1; D might be TRBD1 (6 bases). Germline V gene lookup returns CDR1 SGHRS and CDR2 YFSETQ. V was clipped by 1 base and J by 4 bases, with 15 bases between them. The CDR3 totals 16 residues. For the CDR3, the DNA is TGCGCCAGCAGCTTGTCCGGGACAACCCCTTACAATGAGCAGTTCTTC. As protein: CASSLSGTTPYNEQFF.

The chain combines TRBV28 with TRBJ1-4; no clear D. V was trimmed by 2 bases and J by 13 bases, leaving 14 bases between them. The CDR3 contains 13 residues. Germline-derived CDR1 and CDR2 are MDHEN and SYDVKM. Here the CDR3 DNA reads TGTGCCAGCAGTTTACGGACCAACTGGGGACTGTTTTTT. Its protein is CASSLRTNWGLFF.

This clonotype was seen more than once but under ten times. This likely comes from a read error, as the CDR3 has no conserved phenylalanine or tryptophan at its end. V usage is TRBV25-1 and J usage is TRBJ2-4, with TRBD1 as a possible D gene (6 bases). Germline V gene lookup returns CDR1 MGHDK and CDR2 SYGVNS. This CDR3 is built from 14 residues. Trimming pared 2 bases from V and 3 bases from J, leaving 8 bases between. As DNA, the CDR3 is TGTGCCAGCAGTGAAACAGGGTTCAAAAACATTCAGTACCTC. It codes for CASSETGFKNIQYL.

This chain uses TRBV2 with TRBJ2-1, with 10 bases lining up with TRBD2. The CDR3 covers 15 residues. Germline CDR1 SNHLY, CDR2 FYNNEI. V dropped 6 bases and J dropped 5; count of bases not matched to a gene: 7. The CDR3 reads CASSQSGRGNNEQFF. The CDR3 DNA reads TGTGCCAGCAGCCAAAGCGGGAGGGGAAACAATGAGCAGTTCTTC.

This clonotype was seen many times. The J gene is TRBJ2-1, the V gene TRBV3-1, with D unresolved. Germline V gene sequence: CDR1 LGHDT, CDR2 YNNKEL (reference sequence). V lost 0 bases and J lost 4, with 4 bases in between. The CDR3 sequence is 13 residues long. The CDR3 DNA reads as TGTGCCAGCAGCCAAGACAAATACAATGAGCAGTTCTTC. Its translation is CASSQDKYNEQFF.

A few counts support this clonotype. The chain employs TRBV12-3 or TRBV12-4 and TRBJ1-4, with D tentatively TRBD1 (5 bases). V dropped 6 bases and J dropped 4 bases, with 9 bases sitting between them. The CDR3 contains 13 residues. DNA of the CDR3: TGTGCCAGCAGACTCCAGGGTAATGAAAAACTGTTTTTT. This translates into CASRLQGNEKLFF.

The chain combines TRBV18 with TRBJ2-7; D is perhaps TRBD1 (5 bases). The CDR3 covers 13 residues. Per the germline V gene, CDR1 is KGHSH and CDR2 is LQKENI. Trimming took 3 bases from V and 5 from J, leaving 11 bases between them. Here the CDR3 DNA reads TGTGCCAGCTCACCGCCAGGGATCCACGAGCAGTACTTC. It codes for CASSPPGIHEQYF.

Only a few counts were recorded for this clonotype. The chain employs TRBV24-1 and TRBJ2-3; 11 nucleotides match TRBD2. Germline CDR1 KGHDR, CDR2 SFDVKD. The ends lost 3 bases at V and 5 bases at J; junction bases unmatched: 3. The CDR3 is 15 residues long. The CDR3 loop reads CATSDHGLAGDTQYF. Written as DNA, the CDR3 is TGTGCCACCAGTGATCACGGACTAGCGGGAGATACGCAGTATTTT.

This chain connects TRBV6-1 to TRBJ1-2; tentatively, D is TRBD1 (5 bases). This CDR3 spans 17 amino acids. In germline, CDR1 is MNHNS, CDR2 SASEGT. V shed 10 bases and J shed 0 bases, with 24 bases lying between them. CDR3 sequence (DNA): TGTGCCACCAGGGACGTGGATGTAAAACCTTCTAACTATGGCTACACCTTC. Translating gives CATRDVDVKPSNYGYTF.

The gene calls are TRBV5-1 and TRBJ2-3; 8 nucleotides line up with TRBD1. The ends lost 4 bases at V and 3 bases at J; junction bases unmatched: 7. The CDR3 runs to 15 residues. Per germline, CDR1 SGHRS and CDR2 YFSETQ. The CDR3 DNA is TGCGCCAGCAGCGATCCGAGACAGGGGACAGATACGCAGTATTTT. This translates into CASSDPRQGTDTQYF. The entire variable domain, with the rest obtained from reference TRBV5-1 and TRBJ2-3, is as follows: KAGVTQTPRYLIKTRGQQVTLSCSPISGHRSVSWYQQTPGQGLQFLFEYFSETQRNKGNFPGRFSGRQFSNSRSEMNVSTLELGDSALYLCASSDPRQGTDTQYFGPGTRLTVL.

This clonotype has a handful of counts. The chain combines TRBV6-1 with TRBJ2-2; D remains ambiguous. The CDR3 loop spans 11 amino acids. Germline V lookup: CDR1 MNHNS, CDR2 SASEGT. Trimming pared 8 bases from V and 0 bases from J, leaving 1 base between. The CDR3 region has the DNA TGTGCCAGCGCGAACACCGGGGAGCTGTTTTTT. This codes for CASANTGELFF.

The chain recombines TRBV28 with TRBJ2-7; D is ambiguous. V lost 6 bases and J lost 1, with 10 bases in between. The CDR3 consists of 13 residues. Germline CDR1 and CDR2: MDHEN and SYDVKM. The CDR3, as DNA: TGTGCCAGCAGACCCCTAGGGTCCTACGAGCAGTACTTC. Protein product: CASRPLGSYEQYF.

Of note for this clonotype: Germline and junction disagree at one end, which may indicate a read error. CDR3 residues: CASSVGPAGSHNEQFF. In DNA form, the CDR3 reads TGTGCCAGCAGCGTAGGTCCAGCGGGCTCCCACAATGAGCAGTTCTTC. The chain uses TRBV9 and TRBJ2-1; TRBD2 is a possible D gene (6 bases). The CDR3 extends over 16 amino acids. Germline assignment: CDR1 SGDLS and CDR2 YYNGEE.

This clonotype was found a few times. This chain joins TRBV7-2 and TRBJ2-3; D might be TRBD1 (5 bases). Germline V gene sequence: CDR1 SGHTA, CDR2 FQGNSA. The CDR3 has 14 amino acids. Trimming removed 6 bases from V and 0 bases from J, with 10 bases in between. CDR3 sequence: CASRQAPSTDTQYF. CDR3 DNA: TGTGCCAGCAGACAGGCTCCTAGCACAGATACGCAGTATTTT.